This T cell receptor beta chain was identified during a study of T cells after yellow fever vaccination. Overall study findings and caveats: There was a possibility that FACS-sorted repertoires contained abundant clonotypes contaminating from the bulk population. There was a small share of clonotypes that showed up in both the CD4 and CD8 compartments. Most primary-vaccination clones reappeared after the booster (just under 98% CD4, approximately 88% CD8).

5'RACE template switching added a universal primer site and UMIs to TCR cDNA. TCRdb passed the 5' RACE reads through MiXCR, listing each CDR3 protein once. The sample has about 430,000 distinct CDR3 sequences; roughly a sixth are singletons. This clonotype was seen only a few times. The antigen is unknown. The CDR3 has 16 amino acids. In germline, CDR1 is MNHNY, CDR2 SVGAGI (reference sequence). V was pared by 6 bases and J by 4 bases, with 19 bases between. Sequencing was performed on PBMCs, taken before the yellow fever booster vaccination. The V and J genes are TRBV6-6 and TRBJ1-5; weak D call: TRBD1 (5 bases). The source of this sequence is a man in his late teens or twenties who received the YFV17D yellow fever vaccine. The CDR3 bases are TGTGCCAGCAGCCCCGAGGGCCTGGGGCGAAATCAGCCCCAGCATTTT. Its protein product is CASSPEGLGRNQPQHF.